The 5 T cell receptor beta chains listed next were all sequenced from one sample in a study of T-cell memory formation after mild COVID-19. MiXCR, applied by TCRdb to the 5' RACE reads, yields one record per CDR3 protein. The top ten clones hold under 25% of a sample with 350,000 or so distinct CDR3 sequences, 20% to 25% of them seen once. Sequenced input: PBMCs or a T cell subset sorted from them (not recorded which). The receptor set was obtained from a man younger than 35 who had mild COVID-19 (a few samples of this study predate the infection). Cell type and time point are not known.

This clonotype was observed a single time. V and J are TRBV6-2 or TRBV6-3 and TRBJ2-7; D assignment may be TRBD1 or TRBD2 (5 bases each). With 7 bases removed from V and 0 bases from J, the gap between germline ends came to 13 bases. There are 14 residues in the CDR3. Germline-derived CDR1 and CDR2 are MNHEY and SVGEGT. Written as DNA, the CDR3 is TGTGCCAGCACCGGGACCTCGCCCTCCTACGAGCAGTACTTC. It translates to CASTGTSPSYEQYF.

Only a few counts were recorded for this clonotype. The chain carries TRBV6-6 and TRBJ2-7, with D perhaps matching TRBD2 (6 bases). The germline gives CDR1 MNHNY, CDR2 SVGAGI (reference sequence). The length of the CDR3 is 16 residues. V was clipped by 2 bases and J by 2 bases, with 16 bases between them. CDR3 residues: CASSYGFGGPPYEQYF. In nucleotides, the CDR3 is TGTGCCAGCAGTTACGGATTCGGGGGACCTCCCTACGAGCAGTACTTC.

V usage is TRBV9 and J usage is TRBJ2-5; 10 nucleotides agree with TRBD2. The V and J ends lost 0 bases and 0 bases, in that order; junction bases with no gene match: 8. Germline V gene lookup returns CDR1 SGDLS and CDR2 YYNGEE. The CDR3 covers 18 residues. The CDR3 sequence is CASSVGPAGGMYQETQYF. The CDR3 nucleotides read TGTGCCAGCAGCGTAGGTCCAGCGGGGGGGATGTACCAAGAGACCCAGTACTTC.

The rearrangement links TRBV4-2 to TRBJ2-2; D gene unclear. The germline V and J ends were trimmed by 4 bases and 2 bases, with 14 bases remaining between them. Germline CDR1 LGHNA, CDR2 YNFKEQ. The CDR3 covers 16 residues. The CDR3 reads CASSRQQNSNTGELFF. The CDR3 DNA is TGTGCCAGCAGCCGGCAACAGAACTCCAACACCGGGGAGCTGTTTTTT.

This chain joins TRBV6-5 and TRBJ2-2; 8 nucleotides match TRBD1. This CDR3 comprises 15 residues. Germline V lookup: CDR1 MNHEY, CDR2 SVGAGI. J gave up 1 base and V 6 bases, and 4 bases lay outside the gene matches. The DNA of the CDR3 is TGTGCCAGCAGCGAAGACAGGGGGAACACCGGGGAGCTGTTTTTT. As protein: CASSEDRGNTGELFF.